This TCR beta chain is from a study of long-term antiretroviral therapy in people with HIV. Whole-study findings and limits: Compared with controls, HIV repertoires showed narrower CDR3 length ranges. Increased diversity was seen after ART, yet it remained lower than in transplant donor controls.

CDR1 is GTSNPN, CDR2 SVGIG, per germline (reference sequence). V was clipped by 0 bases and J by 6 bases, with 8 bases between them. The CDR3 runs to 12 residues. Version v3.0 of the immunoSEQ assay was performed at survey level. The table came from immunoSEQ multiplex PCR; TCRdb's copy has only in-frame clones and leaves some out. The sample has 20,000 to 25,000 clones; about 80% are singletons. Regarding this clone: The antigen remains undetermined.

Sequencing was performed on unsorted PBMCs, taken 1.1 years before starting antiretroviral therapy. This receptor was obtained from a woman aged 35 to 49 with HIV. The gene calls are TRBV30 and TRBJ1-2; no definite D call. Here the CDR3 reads CAWSVKVDGYTF. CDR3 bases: TGTGCCTGGAGTGTAAAGGTAGATGGCTACACCTTC. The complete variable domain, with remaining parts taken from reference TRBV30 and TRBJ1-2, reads SQTIHQWPATLVQPVGSPLSLECTVEGTSNPNLYWYRQAAGRGLQLLFYSVGIGQISSEVPQNLSASRPQDRQFILSSKKLLLSDSGFYLCAWSVKVDGYTFGSGTRLTVV.